These T cell receptor beta chains were read from a single sample in a study of blood T cell repertoires in COVID-19. This table comes from immunoSEQ multiplex PCR, and its TCRdb copy is limited to in-frame clones, with some not included. The top ten hold approximately 30% of the sample, which has roughly 15,000 clones, about four fifths seen once. Sequencing used peripheral blood. These receptor sequences come from a man aged 50-59 years with active COVID-19. CDR3s include the opening cysteine and the closing phenylalanine or tryptophan. The order of the fields is V gene, clone size, J gene, D gene, CDR3 DNA, CDR3 protein. A D gene is named only where the DNA matches it firmly. Clone size is given for some rows only: seen once, a few or many times, or a class if the clone is expanded.

TRBV1,NA,TRBJ1-2,NA,TGCACCAGTGAAAGGCACAGCTACGGGGGTGGCTACACCTTC,CTSERHSYGGGYTF
TRBV27,NA,TRBJ2-1,NA,TGTGCCAGCGGCTATACACAGGGCAGTGAGCAGTTCTTC,CASGYTQGSEQFF
TRBV19,NA,TRBJ2-3,TRBD1,TGTGCCAGTAGTGTCGGGACAGGAGTTAGCACAGATACGCAGTATTTT,CASSVGTGVSTDTQYF
TRBV6-1,NA,TRBJ2-5,TRBD1,TGTGCCAGCAGTGAAGGGACAGGAGCGCCGGAGACCCAGTACTTC,CASSEGTGAPETQYF
TRBV27,NA,TRBJ2-1,TRBD2,TGTGCCAGCAGTGCAACTAGCGAAGGTGAGCAGTTCTTC,CASSATSEGEQFF
TRBV27,NA,TRBJ2-3,NA,TGTGCCAGCAGTTTCACAGTAGAGGATACGCAGTATTTT,CASSFTVEDTQYF
TRBV7-8,few,TRBJ2-7,NA,TGTGCCAGCAGCTTTGGCGGGGACTACGAGCAGTACTTC,CASSFGGDYEQYF
TRBV15,NA,TRBJ2-2,TRBD1,TGTGCCACCAGCGGGGGACAGGGGTACGGGGAGCTGTTTTTT,CATSGGQGYGELFF
TRBV15,NA,TRBJ1-5,NA,TGTGCCACAACCAACAGGGTCGAGCAGCCCCAGCATTTT,CATTNRVEQPQHF
TRBV29-1,NA,TRBJ2-3,TRBD2,TGCAGCGTTGAGCGGGAGCCAGATACGCAGTATTTT,CSVEREPDTQYF
TRBV6-6,NA,TRBJ2-1,NA,TGTGCCAGCAGTTGGAGACAGGGAGGACCTTACAATGAGCAGTTCTTC,CASSWRQGGPYNEQFF
TRBV4-1,NA,TRBJ2-7,TRBD2,TGCGCCAGCAGCCTCTTAGCGGGAGACATCTACGAGCAGTACTTC,CASSLLAGDIYEQYF
TRBV25-1,once,TRBJ2-1,TRBD2,TGTGCCAGCAGTTGGACTAGAAGTTACAATGAGCAGTTCTTC,CASSWTRSYNEQFF
TRBV9,NA,TRBJ1-1,NA,TGTGCCAGCAGCCCAGAGACAGAGAACACTGAAGCTTTCTTT,CASSPETENTEAFF
TRBV9,NA,TRBJ2-1,NA,TGTGCCAGCAGCGTAGGACAGAATAATGAGCAGTTCTTC,CASSVGQNNEQFF
TRBV27,few,TRBJ2-7,TRBD1,TGTGCCAGCAGTTCGACAGGGTGGGACGAGCAGTACTTC,CASSSTGWDEQYF
TRBV7-9,NA,TRBJ2-3,TRBD1,TGTGCCAGCAGCCGGACAGGGGGAGGGGCAGATACGCAGTATTTT,CASSRTGGGADTQYF
TRBV2,medium-sized,TRBJ2-3,TRBD2,TGTGCCAGCAGTGGAGGGGTAGCGGGATCAGATACGCAGTATTTT,CASSGGVAGSDTQYF